This entry features one T cell receptor beta chain sequence. As yet, its antigen is unknown. The record originates from a study of shared clonotypes between healthy human individuals. Study results and caveats: When naive CD4 clonotypes were compared across a handful of donors, around 5% were shared. What rarefaction showed was incomplete sorted-subset sequencing despite large depth.

The data were produced by immunoSEQ multiplex PCR, yet TCRdb's version contains in-frame clones alone and is incomplete. The sample comprises about 2.5 million clones, 85% to 95% of which are singletons, and 0.3% to 0.45% rests with the top ten. This CDR3 has 15 residues. V was shortened by 2 bases and J by 3 bases, with 11 bases between the two germline ends. Germline V gene sequence: CDR1 KGHSH, CDR2 LQKENI. The chain uses TRBV18 and TRBJ1-5, with D possibly matching TRBD1 (6 bases). The source is a man aged 18 to 29 in good health. Some clones in this sample may be carry-over from other donors' samples. Material for sequencing was naive CD4+ T cells from PBMCs. As for subset: CD45RA+ positively selected. The CDR3 protein is CASSPTQGPNQPQHF. In DNA, the CDR3 is TGTGCCAGCTCACCAACACAGGGACCCAATCAGCCCCAGCATTTT.